These 20 T cell receptor beta chains were sequenced from one sample in a study of OX40 agonist ivuxolimab in advanced cancers. Some clones are missing from TCRdb's copy, which holds only in-frame ones; the method was immunoSEQ multiplex PCR. Among over 50,000 clones listed, roughly 90% were seen once. Specimen: CD4+ or CD8+ T cells sorted from blood, collected in a trial of the OX40 agonist ivuxolimab. These receptors came from an adult with an advanced solid tumor such as melanoma, head and neck, liver or kidney cancer.

This clone occurred once. The CDR3 DNA reads as TGTGCCAGCAGTTTGACGACGGGGAACTACGAGCAGTACTTC. It yields the protein CASSLTTGNYEQYF. This chain connects TRBV6-5 to TRBJ2-7, with D maybe TRBD2 (5 bases). CDR1 and CDR2 from the germline V gene are MNHEY and SVGAGI. V was pared by 4 bases and J by 3 bases, with 13 bases between. The CDR3 is 14 residues long.

This chain connects TRBV27 to TRBJ2-7; weak D call: TRBD1 (6 bases). Deletions cut 8 bases from V and 4 bases from J, with 21 bases between. The V gene's germline CDR1 is MNHEY and CDR2 SMNVEV (reference sequence). CDR3 length: 15 residues. The CDR3 DNA follows: TGTGCCAGCGCAGCCCCTGTGGCCAGGGGTTACGAGCAGTACTTC. Amino acid sequence: CASAAPVARGYEQYF.

The chain has TRBV6-6 and TRBJ2-1; TRBD2 matches at 15 bases. With V trimmed by 6 bases and J by 7 bases, 7 bases remained unmatched. This CDR3 has 16 amino acids. Per germline, CDR1 MNHNY and CDR2 SVGAGI (reference sequence). In nucleotides, the CDR3 is TGTGCCAGCAGCCGCTCCGGGACTAGCGGGGGGAATGAGCAGTTCTTC. This encodes CASSRSGTSGGNEQFF.

The chain employs TRBV27 and TRBJ2-7; D not certain. This CDR3 is 14 amino acids long. Germline V gene lookup returns CDR1 MNHEY and CDR2 SMNVEV (reference sequence). V was clipped by 1 base and J by 2 bases, with 9 bases between them. CDR3 sequence (DNA): TGTGCCAGCAGTTTATTGCCGGACCCCTACGAGCAGTACTTC. Protein: CASSLLPDPYEQYF.

This clone was recorded only once. The CDR3 DNA reads as TGTGCCATCAGTGAGTTCGTGACGGAGACGAACACCGGGGAGCTGTTTTTT. As protein: CAISEFVTETNTGELFF. This chain joins TRBV10-3 and TRBJ2-2; D is unresolved. From germline, CDR1 is ENHRY and CDR2 SYGVKD. The CDR3 has 17 amino acids. V was clipped by 1 base and J by 0 bases, with 12 bases between them.

This chain joins TRBV14 and TRBJ2-7; D not certain. Trimming left V 4 bases short and J 7 bases short, with 14 bases between. CDR1 and CDR2 (germline): SGHDN, FVKESK. The CDR3 is 13 amino acids. The CDR3 DNA is TGTGCCAGCAGCCGAGAAGGAGAAATTGAGCAGTACTTC. Residues: CASSREGEIEQYF.

CDR3 amino acids: CASSQNYPGQGTTYEQYF. The DNA of the CDR3 is TGTGCCAGCTCACAAAACTACCCCGGACAGGGCACGACCTACGAGCAGTACTTC. The chain combines TRBV18 with TRBJ2-7; 8 bases map to TRBD1. V dropped 4 bases and J dropped 2; count of bases not matched to a gene: 16. There are 18 residues in the CDR3. The germline gives CDR1 KGHSH, CDR2 LQKENI.

The chain recombines TRBV7-2 with TRBJ1-1; D is ambiguous. The CDR3 totals 13 residues. Germline V lookup: CDR1 SGHTA, CDR2 FQGNSA. The V end was cut by 2 bases, the J end by 8 bases, with 12 bases between. CDR3 amino acids: CASSLPNWHEAFF. The CDR3 nucleotides read TGTGCCAGCAGCTTACCAAACTGGCACGAAGCTTTCTTT.

The V gene is TRBV28, the J gene TRBJ1-1, with TRBD1 as a possible D gene (5 bases). This CDR3 region has 13 residues. Germline CDR1 reads MDHEN; CDR2 reads SYDVKM. The V end lost 4 bases, the J end lost 3 bases, and 9 bases lay between the germline ends. CDR3 sequence reads: CASSWTSYTEAFF. For the CDR3, the DNA is TGTGCCAGCAGTTGGACATCGTACACTGAAGCTTTCTTT. The variable domain in full, with the rest retrieved from reference TRBV28 and TRBJ1-1, is DVKVTQSSRYLVKRTGEKVFLECVQDMDHENMFWYRQDPGLGLRLIYFSYDVKMKEKGDIPEGYSVSREKKERFSLILESASTNQTSMYLCASSWTSYTEAFFGQGTRLTVV.

This chain links TRBV7-9 with TRBJ1-4; no definite D call. Germline CDR1 SEHNR, CDR2 FQNEAQ (reference sequence). The CDR3 is made up of 15 amino acids. V was clipped by 1 base and J by 3 bases, with 9 bases between them. The CDR3 loop reads CASSLVPSSNEKLFF. The CDR3 DNA sequence: TGTGCCAGCAGCTTAGTTCCCAGTTCTAATGAAAAACTGTTTTTT.

The chain recombines TRBV29-1 with TRBJ2-2; D unresolved. The CDR3 sequence is 12 residues long. CDR1 SQVTM and CDR2 ANQGSEA come from the germline V gene. The germline V and J ends were trimmed by 7 bases and 3 bases, with 9 bases remaining between them. The CDR3 here is CSARPDTGELFF. CDR3 coding DNA: TGCAGCGCCAGACCAGACACCGGGGAGCTGTTTTTT.

The chain is built from TRBV14 and TRBJ1-1; D perhaps matches TRBD1 (5 bases). This CDR3 is 17 amino acids long. The germline V and J ends were trimmed by 1 base and 11 bases, with 26 bases remaining between them. In germline, CDR1 is SGHDN, CDR2 FVKESK. Here the CDR3 DNA reads TGTGCCAGCAGCCAAGCAGGGCCCCTCCTGGACAAGCAAGAGGCTTTCTTT. Residues: CASSQAGPLLDKQEAFF.

The chain employs TRBV6-5 and TRBJ2-7, with D uncertain. Per the germline V gene, CDR1 is MNHEY and CDR2 is SVGAGI. The CDR3 loop spans 12 amino acids. The V and J ends lost 6 bases and 7 bases respectively, with 13 bases between them. The CDR3 DNA reads as TGTGCCAGCAGACCCGGGCCCCGGGAGCAGTACTTC. It yields the protein CASRPGPREQYF.

The rearrangement joins TRBV28 to TRBJ2-7, with 7 nucleotides matching TRBD1. This CDR3 is 15 amino acids long. The germline CDR1 and CDR2 sequences are MDHEN and SYDVKM. V was pared by 6 bases and J by 4 bases, with 12 bases of the junction left unmatched. DNA for the CDR3: TGTGCCAGCAGCACAGGGGATACGATGAGGTACGAGCAGTACTTC. Its translation: CASSTGDTMRYEQYF.

V usage is TRBV7-9 and J usage is TRBJ1-2; a weak D match, TRBD1 (6 bases). V was trimmed by 3 bases and J by 5 bases, leaving 7 bases between them. CDR1 SEHNR and CDR2 FQNEAQ come from the germline V gene (reference sequence). The CDR3 is 12 amino acids. In DNA form, the CDR3 reads TGTGCCAGCAGCTTCGGACAGTATGGCTACACCTTC. This sequence encodes CASSFGQYGYTF.

The chain's CDR3 is CAIEEGGYNEQFF. The CDR3 bases are TGTGCCATCGAGGAGGGAGGTTACAATGAGCAGTTCTTC. The V gene is TRBV10-3, the J gene TRBJ2-1; D is perhaps TRBD2 (6 bases). The V and J ends lost 8 bases and 4 bases respectively, with 12 bases between them. This CDR3 spans 13 amino acids. Germline V lookup: CDR1 ENHRY, CDR2 SYGVKD.

The chain links TRBV5-5 to TRBJ1-1; D unclear. Per germline, CDR1 SGHKS and CDR2 YYEKEE (reference sequence). The CDR3 has 15 residues. V lost 0 bases and J 2 bases, leaving 11 bases between the germline ends. CDR3 in amino acids: CASSLAGESNTEAFF. In DNA form, the CDR3 reads TGTGCCAGCAGCTTGGCCGGGGAAAGCAACACTGAAGCTTTCTTT.

In its sample, this clone was seen a few times. The V gene is TRBV28, the J gene TRBJ2-7, with TRBD2 matching 8 bases. The CDR3 length is 15 residues. J gave up 3 bases and V 3 bases, and 7 bases lay outside the gene matches. Germline assignment: CDR1 MDHEN and CDR2 SYDVKM. Written as DNA, the CDR3 is TGTGCCAGCAGTTTGACGACTAGCGCCTTCTACGAGCAGTACTTC. This sequence encodes CASSLTTSAFYEQYF. Based on the CDR3 plus reference TRBV28 and TRBJ2-7, the full variable domain is DVKVTQSSRYLVKRTGEKVFLECVQDMDHENMFWYRQDPGLGLRLIYFSYDVKMKEKGDIPEGYSVSREKKERFSLILESASTNQTSMYLCASSLTTSAFYEQYFGPGTRLTVT.

The V call is TRBV5-5, the J call TRBJ1-1, with 7 nucleotides matching TRBD1. Germline CDR1 reads SGHKS; CDR2 reads YYEKEE (reference sequence). V lost 2 bases, J lost 2 bases, and 6 bases stayed unmatched. This CDR3 spans 15 amino acids. The CDR3 is CASSFDRVGNTEAFF. In DNA form, the CDR3 reads TGTGCCAGCAGCTTTGACAGGGTTGGAAACACTGAAGCTTTCTTT.

The chain links TRBV27 to TRBJ1-1, with D possibly matching TRBD1 (5 bases). The V end was cut by 2 bases, the J end by 2 bases, with 9 bases between. The CDR3 runs 14 residues. Germline CDR1 MNHEY, CDR2 SMNVEV (reference sequence). The CDR3 protein is CASSLQTDNTEAFF. CDR3 nucleotide sequence: TGTGCCAGCAGTTTACAGACAGACAACACTGAAGCTTTCTTT.